These 6 T cell receptor beta chains originate from one sample sequenced in a study of metastatic and nonmetastatic thyroid tumors. TCRdb used MiXCR to call clones anew from the PCR reads. The sample yields some 14,000 clones, about 28% seen once. All patients were untreated before thyroid surgery. Specimen: blood. These receptors were taken from a female donor with papillary thyroid cancer or a benign thyroid nodule (not recorded which). Some clones in this sample may be carry-over from other donors' samples.

This clone has only one observation. The rearrangement uses TRBV7-6 and TRBJ2-7, with D hard to call. The germline CDR1 and CDR2 sequences are SGHVS and FNYEAQ. CDR3 size: 13 residues. Trimming took off 5 bases at V and 4 bases at J, with 12 bases between the two ends. The CDR3 bases are TGTGCCAGCAGCCGCGAGGAGCATTACGAGCAGTACTTC. Amino acids: CASSREEHYEQYF.

The chain couples TRBV20-1 to TRBJ2-2, with 8 bases lining up with TRBD2. V trimming: 2 bases; J trimming: 4 bases; junction bases outside the gene matches: 3. Germline CDR1 is DFQATT and CDR2 is SNEGSKA (reference sequence). This CDR3 is 14 amino acids long. The CDR3 region is CSARPSGFTGELFF. The CDR3 nucleotides are TGCAGTGCTAGACCTAGCGGGTTCACCGGGGAGCTGTTTTTT.

This clone was detected many times. V usage is TRBV25-1 and J usage is TRBJ1-1; D unclear. This CDR3 has 15 amino acids. The ends were cut back, 3 bases at V and 1 base at J, with 12 bases in the middle. Germline assignment: CDR1 MGHDK and CDR2 SYGVNS. The chain's CDR3 is CASSDLAPGNTEAFF. CDR3 DNA: TGTGCCAGCAGTGACCTCGCCCCGGGGAACACTGAAGCTTTCTTT.

Notes on this clone: At one end, the junction sequence differs from germline, possibly due to a read error. The chain combines TRBV11-1 with TRBJ2-3; 8 bases are a match to TRBD2. This CDR3 region has 15 residues. Germline V gene data show CDR1 as SGHAT and CDR2 as FQDESV (reference sequence). CDR3 sequence reads: CASSLPGREVDTQYF. CDR3 nucleotides: TGTGCCAGCAGCCTCCCGGGGCGGGAGGTGGATACGCAATATTTT.

This chain connects TRBV20-1 to TRBJ2-5; D is unclear. The CDR3 covers 11 residues. The V and J ends lost 7 bases and 4 bases respectively, with 10 bases between them. Looked up from germline, CDR1 is DFQATT and CDR2 is SNEGSKA (reference sequence). CDR3 in amino acids: CSDPKLETQYF. DNA for the CDR3: TGCAGTGATCCCAAGCTAGAGACCCAGTACTTC.

This chain connects TRBV18 to TRBJ1-2; TRBD1 aligns across 9 bases. The CDR3 length is 16 residues. Germline trimming cut 1 base from V and 3 bases from J; bases unmatched to any gene: 6. CDR1 KGHSH and CDR2 LQKENI come from the germline V gene. The CDR3: CASSPHLQGAYYGYTF. For the CDR3, the DNA is TGTGCCAGCTCACCACACTTACAGGGGGCTTACTATGGCTACACCTTC.